This is a list of T cell receptor beta chains from one sample in a study of T cell responses to AZD1222 COVID-19 vaccine. Sequencing used immunoSEQ multiplex PCR; TCRdb keeps in-frame clones, though not all of them. The sample holds approximately 120,000 clones, over 80% seen once. The sequences come from peripheral blood, collected on day 0 of AZD1222 vaccination. These receptors were taken from an adult in good health. The CDR3 runs from the conserved cysteine through the conserved F or W. D genes are given only for firm matches. Some rows mark clone size as missing; the rest say once, few, many or name a class of expanded clone.

TRBJ2-5,.,TRBV5-1,.,TGCGCCAGCAGAAGGGTCACCTCAGAGACCCAGTACTTC,CASRRVTSETQYF
TRBJ2-7,.,TRBV6-2/TRBV6-3,.,TGTGCCAGCAGTTCCGACAGGCTGCAGTACTTC,CASSSDRLQYF
TRBJ1-2,.,TRBV7-2,.,TGTGCCAGCAGCTTAGGGGGGGTGAGGGCTAACTATGGCTACACCTTC,CASSLGGVRANYGYTF
TRBJ2-7,few,TRBV21-1,.,TGTGCCAGCAGCAAAAGAGATGCTACCTACGAGCAGTACTTC,CASSKRDATYEQYF
TRBJ1-1,.,TRBV2,TRBD1,TGTGCCAGCAGTGGGAGGGGGCGAGGGAACACTGAAGCTTTCTTT,CASSGRGRGNTEAFF
TRBJ1-6,.,TRBV11-3,TRBD1,TGTGCCAGCAGCCCTACCCGGGACAGGGCTAGTTCACCCCTCCACTTT,CASSPTRDRASSPLHF
TRBJ1-1,.,TRBV10-3,.,TGTGCCATCAGTCCTGAGAGGAACACTGAAGCTTTCTTT,CAISPERNTEAFF
TRBJ1-1,.,TRBV5-1,.,TGCGCCAGCAGTAAAGACAGCCAGAACACTGAAGCTTTCTTT,CASSKDSQNTEAFF
TRBJ2-2,.,TRBV27,.,TGTGCCAGCAGTTGGGGGACGGGGAACACCGGGGAGCTGTTTTTT,CASSWGTGNTGELFF
TRBJ2-5,.,TRBV6-5,.,TGTGCCAGCACGAATACAGGGTCCCAAGAGACCCAGTACTTC,CASTNTGSQETQYF
TRBJ1-1,.,TRBV6-2/TRBV6-3,.,TGTGCCAGCAGTTACTCCTACGCCACTGAAGCTTTCTTT,CASSYSYATEAFF
TRBJ2-1,.,TRBV5-1,.,TGCGCCAGCAGCATAAGCTTGGGCGAGCAGTTCTTC,CASSISLGEQFF
TRBJ2-1,.,TRBV9,.,TGTGCCAGCAGCCGAAGCGAGAACAATGAGCAGTTCTTC,CASSRSENNEQFF
TRBJ1-1,.,TRBV12-3/TRBV12-4,.,TGTGCCAGCAGTTTAGCAGTGAACACTGAAGCTTTCTTT,CASSLAVNTEAFF
TRBJ1-1,.,TRBV19,.,TGTGCCAGTAGTGATCGGTGGGGAACTGAAGCTTTCTTT,CASSDRWGTEAFF
TRBJ2-7,.,TRBV19,.,TGTGCCAGTAGTCCAGGGACTGGCTCCTACGAGCAGTACTTC,CASSPGTGSYEQYF
TRBJ2-1,.,TRBV19,TRBD2,TGTGCCAGTAGGGGACTATCAGGCAATGAGCAGTTCTTC,CASRGLSGNEQFF
TRBJ1-4,once,TRBV12-3/TRBV12-4,.,TGTGCCAGCTGGAGGGAAACTAATGAAAAACTGTTTTTT,CASWRETNEKLFF
TRBJ1-5,.,TRBV19,.,TGTGCCAGTAGACCAGGACAGTTACCTTCTAGCAATCAGCCCCAGCATTTT,CASRPGQLPSSNQPQHF
TRBJ1-1,.,TRBV4-1,TRBD1,TGCGCCAGCAGCCAGGGACAGGGTACCACTGAAGCTTTCTTT,CASSQGQGTTEAFF
TRBJ1-1,.,TRBV7-9,.,TGTGCCAGCAGCTTAGTCGGACAGCTAGGGACTGAAGCTTTCTTT,CASSLVGQLGTEAFF
TRBJ2-1,.,TRBV29-1,TRBD2,TGCAGCGTTGAGACGAGGCGGGGGGACAATGAGCAGTTCTTC,CSVETRRGDNEQFF
TRBJ2-7,.,TRBV7-2,.,TGTGCCAGCAGCTTTGTACAAGGGGGCTACGAGCAGTACTTC,CASSFVQGGYEQYF
TRBJ1-5,.,TRBV2,.,TGTGCCAGCAGTACACGGGACACCGATCAGCCCCAGCATTTT,CASSTRDTDQPQHF
TRBJ1-2,.,TRBV7-9,.,TGTGCCAGCAGCTTAGGGGGGGCGAACTATGGCTACACCTTC,CASSLGGANYGYTF
TRBJ1-2,.,TRBV30,TRBD1,TGTGCCTGGAGTCGCAGGGGGGGCGCGGACTATGGCTACACCTTC,CAWSRRGGADYGYTF
TRBJ1-2,once,TRBV7-9,.,TGTGCCAGCAGCTACAGGACGGACTATGGCTACACCTTC,CASSYRTDYGYTF
TRBJ1-2,.,TRBV19,.,TGTGCCAGTAACCATGGCAGGGGAAACTATGGCTACACCTTC,CASNHGRGNYGYTF
TRBJ2-7,.,TRBV5-1,TRBD1,TGCGCCAGCAGCTTGAACCCCCAGGGGGACACCGGAACGTACTTC,CASSLNPQGDTGTYF
TRBJ1-2,few,TRBV5-1,TRBD1,TGCGCCAGCAGCGTACAGGGGCAGGATGGCTACACCTTC,CASSVQGQDGYTF
TRBJ1-1,.,TRBV19,TRBD1,TGTGCCAGTAAGGGGGGACAGGGGACTGAAGCTTTCTTT,CASKGGQGTEAFF
TRBJ2-1,.,TRBV2,TRBD2,TGTGCCAGCAGTGAGGGACTAGCGGGGGGGCCGCTGAATGAGCAGTTCTTC,CASSEGLAGGPLNEQFF
TRBJ1-1,.,TRBV18,.,TGTGCCAGCTCCCCTTCGAACACTGAAGCTTTCTTT,CASSPSNTEAFF
TRBJ1-6,.,TRBV19,TRBD1,TGTGCCAGTAGTGGGGCAGGGGGTAGGTATAGTTCACCCCTCCACTTT,CASSGAGGRYSSPLHF
TRBJ1-5,.,TRBV6-1,.,TGTGCCAGCAGTGAACATCTAGGGGTAGGAAATCAGCCCCAGCATTTT,CASSEHLGVGNQPQHF
TRBJ2-7,.,TRBV3-1/TRBV3-2,.,TGTGCCAGCAGCCAATACTGGCCGGAGCAGTACTTC,CASSQYWPEQYF
TRBJ1-2,.,TRBV28,TRBD1,TGTGCCAGCAGGTCCTTAGGGGGCGTGGGGAACTATGGCTACACCTTC,CASRSLGGVGNYGYTF
TRBJ1-5,once,TRBV6-5,.,TGTGCCAGCAGTTACACGTACGGCAGCAATCAGCCCCAGCATTTT,CASSYTYGSNQPQHF
TRBJ1-2,.,TRBV9,.,TGTGCCAGCAGCGTAGGGGAATCTAACTATGGCTACACCTTC,CASSVGESNYGYTF
TRBJ2-1,few,TRBV11-2,TRBD1,TGTGCCAGCAGCTCCGACCCCCACAGGGGATTCGGCAATGAGCAGTTCTTC,CASSSDPHRGFGNEQFF
TRBJ2-7,.,TRBV4-1,TRBD1,TGCGCCAGCAGCCAGGGGACAGGGTTATTCTACGAGCAGTACTTC,CASSQGTGLFYEQYF